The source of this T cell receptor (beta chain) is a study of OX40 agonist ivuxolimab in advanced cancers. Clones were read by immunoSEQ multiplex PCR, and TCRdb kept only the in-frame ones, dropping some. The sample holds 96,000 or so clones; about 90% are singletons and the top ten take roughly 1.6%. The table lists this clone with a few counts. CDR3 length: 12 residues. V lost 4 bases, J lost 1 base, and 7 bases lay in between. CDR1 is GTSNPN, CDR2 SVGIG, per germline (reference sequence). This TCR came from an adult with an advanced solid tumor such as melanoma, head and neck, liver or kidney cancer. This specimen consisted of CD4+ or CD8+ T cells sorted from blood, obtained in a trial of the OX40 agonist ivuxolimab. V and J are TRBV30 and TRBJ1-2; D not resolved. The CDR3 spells CAWNQVNYGYTF. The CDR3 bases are TGTGCCTGGAATCAGGTTAACTATGGCTACACCTTC.